The 25 T cell receptor beta chains below all came from one sample that was sequenced in a study of Graves' ophthalmopathy and Graves' hyperthyroidism. RNA transcripts were the template, and TCR beta CDR3 regions were amplified from them. Following a first-round RT-PCR that used HTBI primers, a second-round multiplex PCR was carried out. Using its own MiXCR run on the multiplex PCR reads, TCRdb lists one record per CDR3 protein. The repertoire holds around 520,000 distinct CDR3 sequences, with approximately 35% as singletons. Sequenced input: peripheral blood or thyroid tissue (not recorded which). These receptor sequences come from an adult man with Graves' hyperthyroidism.

The count of this clonotype is one. The chain carries TRBV19 and TRBJ2-7; D may correspond to TRBD1 or TRBD2 (5 bases each). The V gene lost 7 bases and the J gene lost 6 bases, with 19 bases spanning the gap. There are 14 residues in the CDR3. Germline CDR1 reads LNHDA; CDR2 reads SQIVND (reference sequence). The CDR3: CASKLQGERGEQYF. The DNA for the CDR3 is TGTGCCAGTAAGTTACAAGGGGAGAGGGGCGAGCAGTACTTC.

This clonotype was detected a few times. The V gene is TRBV4-2, the J gene TRBJ2-7, with 9 nucleotides matching TRBD2. The CDR3 spans 16 residues. V lost 4 bases, J lost 5 bases, and 12 bases stayed unmatched. Per germline, CDR1 LGHNA and CDR2 YNFKEQ. CDR3 loop: CASSLRSGRISNEQYF. The CDR3 DNA sequence: TGTGCCAGCAGCCTGCGTAGCGGGAGAATTTCTAACGAGCAGTACTTC.

Ten or more counts support this clonotype. This sequence joins TRBV29-1 and TRBJ1-2, with a tentative D call TRBD1 (5 bases). Germline V CDR1 and CDR2: SQVTM, ANQGSEA. CDR3 length: 16 residues. Between the trimmed V and J ends, which lost 0 bases and 8 bases, there was a span of 22 bases. The chain's CDR3 is CSVEDLAQGVAYGYTF. CDR3 DNA sequence: TGCAGCGTTGAAGATCTTGCTCAGGGTGTAGCGTACGGCTACACCTTC. The variable domain in full, completed from reference TRBV29-1 and TRBJ1-2, reads SAVISQKPSRDICQRGTSLTIQCQVDSQVTMMFWYRQQPGQSLTLIATANQGSEATYESGFVIDKFPISRPNLTFSTLTVSNMSPEDSSIYLCSVEDLAQGVAYGYTFGSGTRLTVV.

The chain carries TRBV7-2 and TRBJ2-2; D is undetermined. Trimming left V 2 bases short and J 8 bases short, with 6 bases between. The V gene's germline CDR1 is SGHTA and CDR2 FQGNSA. The CDR3 loop spans 12 amino acids. CDR3 sequence (DNA): TGTGCCAGCAGCTTAACCATGGGGGAGCTGTTTTTT. Translating it yields CASSLTMGELFF.

CDR3 in DNA: TGTGCCAGCAGTGGGAGGACACTTTCAACTAATGAAAAACTGTTTTTT. It encodes CASSGRTLSTNEKLFF. This chain uses TRBV6-5 with TRBJ1-4; weak D call: TRBD1 (5 bases). In germline, CDR1 is MNHEY, CDR2 SVGAGI. Trimming cost V 5 bases and J 0 bases, with 13 bases left between them. The CDR3 has 16 amino acids.

This sequence joins TRBV29-1 and TRBJ1-6; tentative D call: TRBD1 (5 bases). This CDR3 is 12 amino acids long. The V and J ends lost 8 bases and 11 bases respectively, with 16 bases between them. Germline values: CDR1 SQVTM, CDR2 ANQGSEA. In DNA form, the CDR3 reads TGCAGCAGTTTGGGGGAAACGACACCCCTCCACTTT. This sequence encodes CSSLGETTPLHF.

The chain combines TRBV20-1 with TRBJ2-4; D possibly corresponds to TRBD1 (5 bases). V was pared by 5 bases and J by 6 bases, with 8 bases between. The germline gives CDR1 DFQATT, CDR2 SNEGSKA (reference sequence). The CDR3 has 11 residues. CDR3 amino acids: CSADQGNIQYF. The CDR3, as DNA: TGCAGTGCTGATCAGGGAAACATTCAGTACTTC.

Worth noting for this clonotype: This may be a read error, as it is one base from a much larger clone. This chain connects TRBV12-3 or TRBV12-4 to TRBJ1-4; D uncertain. The CDR3 extends over 13 amino acids. V lost 7 bases to trimming and J lost 8 bases, with 14 bases between them. CDR3 protein: CASIGALGEKLFF. The CDR3 coding sequence is TGTGCCAGCATTGGCGCCCTTGGGGAAAAACTGTTTTTT.

This clonotype showed up many times. CDR3 amino acids: CATGTRTGGTEAFF. The CDR3 DNA is TGTGCCACTGGGACCCGGACAGGGGGCACTGAAGCTTTCTTT. This chain uses TRBV12-3 or TRBV12-4 with TRBJ1-1; TRBD1 matches 10 bases. CDR3 length: 14 amino acids. After removal of 10 bases from V and 4 bases from J, the junction contained 9 bases not matched to a gene.

With regard to this clonotype: A much more abundant neighbour one base away suggests this may be a read error. J is TRBJ1-5 and V is TRBV19; 7 bases are shared with TRBD1. The CDR3 runs 15 residues. V shed 10 bases and J 3 bases; nucleotides not matched to a gene: 12. CDR1 is LNHDA and CDR2 is SQIVND in the germline V gene (reference sequence). CDR3 region: CATRETGPPNQPQHF. The CDR3 DNA reads TGTGCCACCAGGGAGACAGGGCCCCCCAATCAGCCCCAGCATTTT.

The chain has TRBV20-1 and TRBJ2-7; D remains unclear. Germline V gene data show CDR1 as DFQATT and CDR2 as SNEGSKA (reference sequence). Trimming took off 0 bases at V and 9 bases at J, with 9 bases between the two ends. This CDR3 is 11 amino acids long. This chain's CDR3 is CSARDGPTQYF. In DNA form, the CDR3 reads TGCAGTGCTAGAGATGGGCCTACGCAGTACTTC.

This clonotype was counted a few times. The genes are TRBV7-2 and TRBJ1-1; D possibly corresponds to TRBD1 (6 bases). This CDR3 contains 13 residues. V was pared by 2 bases and J by 11 bases, with 15 bases between. CDR1 and CDR2 from the germline V gene are SGHTA and FQGNSA. The CDR3 bases are TGTGCCAGCAGCTTATACCGGACAGAAACGGCTTTCTTT. Residues: CASSLYRTETAFF.

This clonotype was picked up a small number of times. V is TRBV12-3 or TRBV12-4 and J is TRBJ1-5; D gene unclear. This CDR3 spans 13 amino acids. V was shortened by 6 bases and J by 3 bases, with 9 bases between the two germline ends. This CDR3 is CASRSRINQPQHF. CDR3 in DNA: TGTGCCAGCAGGTCTCGGATCAATCAGCCCCAGCATTTT.

The chain uses TRBV7-6 and TRBJ2-7; D is ambiguous. The tail of the sequence fits TRBJ2-1 better, so the J call may be wrong. The CDR3 runs to 13 residues. Germline V gene data show CDR1 as SGHVS and CDR2 as FNYEAQ. The CDR3 DNA reads as TGTGCCAGCAGCTTAGAGGTAACAGTCGAGCAGTTCTTC. It yields the protein CASSLEVTVEQFF.

This clonotype was observed a single time. V usage is TRBV7-9 and J usage is TRBJ1-2; 7 positions match TRBD1. This CDR3 contains 14 residues. V shed 5 bases and J 2 bases; nucleotides not matched to a gene: 5. CDR1 and CDR2 from the germline V gene are SEHNR and FQNEAQ (reference sequence). DNA for the CDR3: TGTGCCAGCAGCGATTGGGACAGAAACTATGGCTACACCTTC. As protein: CASSDWDRNYGYTF.

This clonotype was picked up a small number of times. This chain joins TRBV5-5 and TRBJ2-1, with D unresolved. V lost 4 bases, J lost 7 bases, and 6 bases lay in between. The CDR3 runs 11 residues. In germline, CDR1 is SGHKS, CDR2 YYEKEE (reference sequence). The CDR3 bases are TGTGCCAGCAGCCCTAGTAATGAGCAGTTCTTC. As protein: CASSPSNEQFF.

This clonotype showed up just once. The chain joins TRBV29-1 to TRBJ2-7; 8 bases are shared with TRBD1. Germline-derived CDR1 and CDR2 are SQVTM and ANQGSEA. V lost 4 bases to trimming and J lost 1 base; unmatched junction nucleotides: 15. This CDR3 comprises 17 residues. CDR3 in DNA: TGCAGCGTTGTACCCTCACTCGGACAGGGTATGTCCTACGAGCAGTACTTC. Amino acids: CSVVPSLGQGMSYEQYF.

The sample holds many counts of this clonotype. The chain recombines TRBV6-5 with TRBJ2-2; D remains unclear. V lost 0 bases and J lost 6, with 5 bases in between. This CDR3 has 13 amino acids. Per the germline V gene, CDR1 is MNHEY and CDR2 is SVGAGI. As DNA, the CDR3 is TGTGCCAGCAGTTACTCGTTAGCCGGGGAGCTGTTTTTT. It yields the protein CASSYSLAGELFF.

This chain connects TRBV5-1 to TRBJ2-5, with 8 positions matching TRBD1. In germline, CDR1 is SGHRS, CDR2 YFSETQ. The V segment lost 6 bases and the J segment 4 bases; nucleotides outside the gene matches: 5. The CDR3 runs 13 residues. CDR3 sequence (DNA): TGCGCCAGCAATTCCGGACAGGGAGAGACCCAGTACTTC. Encoded protein: CASNSGQGETQYF.

This clonotype came up many times. The rearrangement links TRBV5-6 to TRBJ2-7, with TRBD1 matching over 7 bases. In germline, CDR1 is SGHDT, CDR2 YYEEEE. The junction had 5 bases not matched to a gene; V was cut back by 2 bases and J by 3 bases. The CDR3 has 14 residues. The CDR3 sequence: CASSFGDSRYEQYF. The CDR3 DNA follows: TGTGCCAGCAGCTTTGGGGACAGCCGCTACGAGCAGTACTTC.

In DNA form, the CDR3 reads TGCGCCAGCAGCTTGGTCGGGGCTGGGGCCACCTACGAGCAGTACTTC. It translates to CASSLVGAGATYEQYF. This chain uses TRBV5-1 with TRBJ2-7; D is perhaps TRBD1 or TRBD2 (5 bases each). V shed 0 bases and J shed 2 bases, with 15 bases lying between them. The CDR3 totals 16 residues. Per germline, CDR1 SGHRS and CDR2 YFSETQ.

This clonotype was counted ten times or more. The CDR3 protein is CASSFQGINYGYTF. The DNA of the CDR3 is TGTGCCAGCAGTTTTCAGGGAATTAACTATGGCTACACCTTC. The rearrangement joins TRBV6-5 to TRBJ1-2; a possible D gene is TRBD1 (5 bases). Germline assignment: CDR1 MNHEY and CDR2 SVGAGI. There are 14 residues in the CDR3. Deletions cut 4 bases from V and 1 base from J, with 10 bases between.

This clonotype was counted ten times or more. The chain uses TRBV12-3 or TRBV12-4 and TRBJ1-2; a possible D gene is TRBD1 (5 bases). The CDR3 covers 13 residues. V gave up 6 bases and J gave up 3 bases, with 11 bases separating them. The CDR3 protein is CASSRDSHYGYTF. In DNA form, the CDR3 reads TGTGCCAGCAGCCGAGACAGCCACTATGGCTACACCTTC.

The CDR3 loop reads CASKGQPNYGYTF. DNA for the CDR3: TGTGCCAGCAAAGGACAGCCTAACTATGGCTACACCTTC. The rearrangement uses TRBV27 and TRBJ1-2; weak D call: TRBD1 (6 bases). V was shortened by 7 bases and J by 0 bases, with 9 bases between the two germline ends. The CDR3 is 13 residues long. Germline values: CDR1 MNHEY, CDR2 SMNVEV (reference sequence).

There are a few counts of this clonotype. The chain combines TRBV6-5 with TRBJ1-4; 7 bases align to TRBD1. Trimming cost V 3 bases and J 6 bases; bases outside gene matches: 1. The CDR3 is made up of 13 amino acids. Germline-derived CDR1 and CDR2 are MNHEY and SVGAGI. CDR3 DNA sequence: TGTGCCAGCAGTTATGACAGGGATGAAAAACTGTTTTTT. Translated: CASSYDRDEKLFF.